Below, one T cell receptor (beta chain) is given with its context. The antigen remains unidentified. Losses at the gene ends were 1 base for V and 5 bases for J; bases not matched to a gene: 2. This CDR3 is 15 amino acids long. CDR1 and CDR2 (germline): SGHTA, FQGNSA. Using its own MiXCR run on the RACE reads, TCRdb lists one record per CDR3 protein. The data contain some 120,000 distinct CDR3 sequences, around 10% of them singletons. The source of the sample is a study of human T cells and chemical hapten exposure. Findings and limits, study-wide: High-frequency TCRs, those above 1 in 1000, stayed the same after DPC sensitization.

Sample time point: patch test 1, 2 weeks after DPC sensitization. The treatment is: therapeutic diphenylcyclopropenone sensitization with weekly scalp DPC. This sequence was found in a woman between 50 and 59 years old with alopecia areata. Some clones in this sample may be carry-over from other donors' samples. The material sequenced was whole blood, taken in connection with sensitization to the hapten diphenylcyclopropenone (DPC). The chain joins TRBV7-2 to TRBJ2-2; 9 bases are shared with TRBD1. CDR3 loop: CASSLGDRETGELFF. CDR3 coding DNA: TGTGCCAGCAGCTTAGGGGACAGGGAGACCGGGGAGCTGTTTTTT.